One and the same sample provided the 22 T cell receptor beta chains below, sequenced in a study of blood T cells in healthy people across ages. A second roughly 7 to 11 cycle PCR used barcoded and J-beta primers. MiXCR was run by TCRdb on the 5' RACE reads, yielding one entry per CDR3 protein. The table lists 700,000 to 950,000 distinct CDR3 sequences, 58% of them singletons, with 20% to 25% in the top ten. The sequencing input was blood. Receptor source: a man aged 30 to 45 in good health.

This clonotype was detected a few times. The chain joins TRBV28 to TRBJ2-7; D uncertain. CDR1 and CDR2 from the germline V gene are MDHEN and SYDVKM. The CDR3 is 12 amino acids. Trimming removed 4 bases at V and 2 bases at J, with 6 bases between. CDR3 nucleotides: TGTGCCAGCAGTTCTTGGCCCTACGAGCAGTACTTC. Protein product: CASSSWPYEQYF. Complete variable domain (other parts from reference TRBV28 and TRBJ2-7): DVKVTQSSRYLVKRTGEKVFLECVQDMDHENMFWYRQDPGLGLRLIYFSYDVKMKEKGDIPEGYSVSREKKERFSLILESASTNQTSMYLCASSSWPYEQYFGPGTRLTVT.

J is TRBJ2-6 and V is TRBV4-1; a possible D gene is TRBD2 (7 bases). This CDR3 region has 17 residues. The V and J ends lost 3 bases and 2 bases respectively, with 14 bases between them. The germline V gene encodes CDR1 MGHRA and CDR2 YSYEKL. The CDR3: CASSHQWGGPGANVLTF. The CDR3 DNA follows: TGCGCCAGCAGCCACCAATGGGGGGGGCCTGGGGCCAACGTCCTGACTTTC.

The CDR3 DNA reads TGTGCCAGTAGCCCCTTAGCGGGAAGGGCGGGGGAGCAGTTCTTC. It translates to CASSPLAGRAGEQFF. J is TRBJ2-1 and V is TRBV19, with 8 bases matching TRBD2. Trimming at V came to 6 bases and at J to 10 bases, leaving 14 bases not matched to a gene. Germline loops: CDR1 LNHDA, CDR2 SQIVND (reference sequence). There are 15 residues in the CDR3. The full variable domain, with the rest looked up from reference TRBV19 and TRBJ2-1, is DGGITQSPKYLFRKEGQNVTLSCEQNLNHDAMYWYRQDPGQGLRLIYYSQIVNDFQKGDIAEGYSVSREKKESFPLTVTSAQKNPTAFYLCASSPLAGRAGEQFFGPGTRLTVL.

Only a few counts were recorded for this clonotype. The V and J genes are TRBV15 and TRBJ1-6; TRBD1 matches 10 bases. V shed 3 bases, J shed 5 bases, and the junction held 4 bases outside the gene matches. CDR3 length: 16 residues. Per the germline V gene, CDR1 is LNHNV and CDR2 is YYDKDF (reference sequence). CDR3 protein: CATSRGQGKDNSPLHF. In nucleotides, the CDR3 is TGTGCCACCAGCAGGGGACAGGGGAAAGATAATTCACCCCTCCACTTT.

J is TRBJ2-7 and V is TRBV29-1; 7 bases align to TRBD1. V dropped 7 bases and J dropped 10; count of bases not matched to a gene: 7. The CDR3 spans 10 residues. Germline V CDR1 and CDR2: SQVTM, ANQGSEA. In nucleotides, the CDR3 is TGCAGCGCCCTAACAGGGGCCCAGTACTTC. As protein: CSALTGAQYF.

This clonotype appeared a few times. The CDR3, as DNA: TGTGCCAGCCGGGGCGGGACAGGCAACAATGAGCAGTTCTTC. Its translation: CASRGGTGNNEQFF. This chain links TRBV6-1 with TRBJ2-1; 8 bases line up with TRBD1. Germline trimming cut 8 bases from V and 5 bases from J; bases unmatched to any gene: 8. Germline values: CDR1 MNHNS, CDR2 SASEGT. The length of the CDR3 is 14 residues.

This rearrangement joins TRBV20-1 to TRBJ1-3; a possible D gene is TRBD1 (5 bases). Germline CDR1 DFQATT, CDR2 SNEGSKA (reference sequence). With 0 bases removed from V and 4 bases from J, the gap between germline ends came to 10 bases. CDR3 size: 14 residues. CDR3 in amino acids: CSARDPGLGNTIYF. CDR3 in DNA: TGCAGTGCTAGAGATCCGGGGCTCGGAAACACCATATATTTT.

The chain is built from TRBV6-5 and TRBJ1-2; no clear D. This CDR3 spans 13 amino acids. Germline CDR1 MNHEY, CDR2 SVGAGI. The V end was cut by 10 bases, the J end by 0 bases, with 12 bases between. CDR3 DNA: TGTGCCACGCACAATAACACTAACTATGGCTACACCTTC. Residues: CATHNNTNYGYTF.

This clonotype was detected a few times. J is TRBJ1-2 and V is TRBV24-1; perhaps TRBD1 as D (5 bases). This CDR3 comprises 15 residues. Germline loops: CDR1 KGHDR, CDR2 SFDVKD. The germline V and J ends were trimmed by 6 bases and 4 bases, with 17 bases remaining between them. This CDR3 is CATSPPGHSIYGYTF. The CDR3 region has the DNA TGTGCCACCAGTCCTCCTGGACATTCTATCTATGGCTACACCTTC.

The CDR3 DNA sequence: TGTGCCAGCAGTATTCGGGGGGGTATTTTTGAGACCCAGTACTTC. Translated, it gives CASSIRGGIFETQYF. The genes are TRBV6-5 and TRBJ2-5; 8 bases agree with TRBD2. The germline V gene encodes CDR1 MNHEY and CDR2 SVGAGI. The CDR3 spans 15 residues. Trimming removed 5 bases from V and 5 bases from J; junction bases left unmatched: 10.

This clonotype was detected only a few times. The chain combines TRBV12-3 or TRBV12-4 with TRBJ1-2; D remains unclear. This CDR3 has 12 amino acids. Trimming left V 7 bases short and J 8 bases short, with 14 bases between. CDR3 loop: CASTAPGGGYTF. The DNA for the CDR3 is TGTGCCAGCACCGCCCCTGGAGGGGGCTACACCTTC.

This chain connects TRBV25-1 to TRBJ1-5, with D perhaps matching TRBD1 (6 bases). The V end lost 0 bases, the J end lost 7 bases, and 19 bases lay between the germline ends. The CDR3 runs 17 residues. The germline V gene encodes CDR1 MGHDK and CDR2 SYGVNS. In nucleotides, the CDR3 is TGTGCCAGCAGTGAATATCAAAAACAGGGTCTAGGCCAGCCCCAGCATTTT. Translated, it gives CASSEYQKQGLGQPQHF.

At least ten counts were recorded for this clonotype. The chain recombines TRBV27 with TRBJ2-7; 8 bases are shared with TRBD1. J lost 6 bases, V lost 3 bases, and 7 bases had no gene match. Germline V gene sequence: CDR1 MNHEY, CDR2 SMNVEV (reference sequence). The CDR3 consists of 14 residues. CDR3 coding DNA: TGTGCCAGCAGTTTTGGGGCAGGGGGCCGCGAGCAGTACTTC. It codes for CASSFGAGGREQYF.

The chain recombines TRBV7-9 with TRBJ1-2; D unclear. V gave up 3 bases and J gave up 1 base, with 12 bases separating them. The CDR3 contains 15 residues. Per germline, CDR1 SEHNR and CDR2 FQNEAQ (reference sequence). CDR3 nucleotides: TGTGCCAGCAGCTTGCGAACAGAGCTTAACTATGGCTACACCTTC. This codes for CASSLRTELNYGYTF.

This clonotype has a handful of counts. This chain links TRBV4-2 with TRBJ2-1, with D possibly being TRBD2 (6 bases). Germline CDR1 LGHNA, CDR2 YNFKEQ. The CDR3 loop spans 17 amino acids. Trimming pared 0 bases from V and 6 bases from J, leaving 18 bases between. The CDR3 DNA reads TGTGCCAGCAGCCAAGATGTCCGGGGCGGGAAGGGCAATGAGCAGTTCTTC. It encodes CASSQDVRGGKGNEQFF.

CDR3 in amino acids: CASSLGGTSGRYNEQFF. The CDR3 DNA follows: TGTGCCAGCAGCTTAGGTGGGACTAGCGGTAGATACAATGAGCAGTTCTTC. The V call is TRBV7-2, the J call TRBJ2-1; 11 nucleotides match TRBD2. Germline V gives CDR1 SGHTA, CDR2 FQGNSA. Trimming removed 1 base from V and 4 bases from J; junction bases left unmatched: 6. This CDR3 spans 17 amino acids.

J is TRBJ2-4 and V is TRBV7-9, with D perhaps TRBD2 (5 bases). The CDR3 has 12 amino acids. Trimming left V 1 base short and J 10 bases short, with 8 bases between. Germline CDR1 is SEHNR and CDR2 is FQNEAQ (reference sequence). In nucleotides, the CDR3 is TGTGCCAGCAGCTTAGTTGCGGGTATTCAGTACTTC. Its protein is CASSLVAGIQYF.

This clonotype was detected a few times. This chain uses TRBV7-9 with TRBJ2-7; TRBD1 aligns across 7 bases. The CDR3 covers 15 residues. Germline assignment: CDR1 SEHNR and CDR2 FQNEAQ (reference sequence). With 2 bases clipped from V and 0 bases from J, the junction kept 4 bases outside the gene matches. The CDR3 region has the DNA TGTGCCAGCAGCTTATCGGGGACAGCCTCCTACGAGCAGTACTTC. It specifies CASSLSGTASYEQYF.

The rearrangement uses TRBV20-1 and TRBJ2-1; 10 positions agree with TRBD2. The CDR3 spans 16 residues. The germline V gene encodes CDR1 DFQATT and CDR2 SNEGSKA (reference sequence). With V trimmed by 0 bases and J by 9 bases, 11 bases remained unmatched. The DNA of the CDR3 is TGCAGTGCTAGAGATCCACCTAGCGGGGGCGGGGGTGAGCAGTTCTTC. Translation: CSARDPPSGGGGEQFF.

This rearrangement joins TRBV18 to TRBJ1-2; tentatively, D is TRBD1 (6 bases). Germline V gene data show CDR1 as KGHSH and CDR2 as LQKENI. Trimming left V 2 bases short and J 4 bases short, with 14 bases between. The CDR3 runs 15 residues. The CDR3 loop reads CASSPIGGEVYGYTF. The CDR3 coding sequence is TGTGCCAGCTCACCAATCGGGGGCGAAGTCTATGGCTACACCTTC.

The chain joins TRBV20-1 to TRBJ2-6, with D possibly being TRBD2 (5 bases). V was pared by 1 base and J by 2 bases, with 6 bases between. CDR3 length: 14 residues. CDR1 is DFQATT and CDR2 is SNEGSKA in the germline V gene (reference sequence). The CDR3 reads CSARVSAGANVLTF. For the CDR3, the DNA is TGCAGTGCTAGAGTTAGCGCTGGGGCCAACGTCCTGACTTTC.

CDR3 DNA sequence: TGTGCCAGCAGCCGGACCCCGGGCCATGCGAGAGAGCAGTACTTC. Translated, it gives CASSRTPGHAREQYF. The rearrangement uses TRBV7-6 and TRBJ2-7; no reliable D call. V was cut by 5 bases and J by 7 bases, with 21 bases left in between. The CDR3 spans 15 residues. CDR1 and CDR2 from the germline V gene are SGHVS and FNYEAQ.